The T cell receptor beta chain described here comes from a study of blood T cell repertoires in COVID-19. At the level of the study: Sites in the United States, Italy and Spain provided acute and convalescent COVID-19 samples. The analysed material was cDNA or gDNA that came from T cells, B-cell-depleted T cells, or PBMCs.

The V gene's germline CDR1 is WSHSY and CDR2 SAAADI. The CDR3 covers 16 residues. J gave up 3 bases and V 0 bases, and 6 bases lay outside the gene matches. Source study methods: By means of reference gene primer amplification, nucleated cell counts were estimated. The method was immunoSEQ multiplex PCR; TCRdb's version includes in-frame clones alone and lacks a portion of them. The V and J calls and clone size come from that table; D and trimming were worked out from the DNA. The sample gives about 220,000 clones, 80% to 90% of which show up once; roughly 5% is in the top ten. Cohort assignment relied on participant-reported clinical history.

Sequences were obtained from PBMCs or T cells enriched from blood (not recorded which). This TCR came from a woman aged 45-65 years who had been exposed to COVID-19. The rearrangement links TRBV10-2 to TRBJ1-1; 8 positions agree with TRBD1. CDR3 sequence reads: CASSESRGTGHTEAFF. The CDR3 DNA reads TGCGCCAGCAGTGAGTCGAGAGGGACAGGACACACTGAAGCTTTCTTT.